This T cell receptor (beta chain) was profiled in a study of control samples from healthy donors and cancer patients. There are 15 residues in the CDR3. V dropped 2 bases and J dropped 5; count of bases not matched to a gene: 8. Per germline, CDR1 SGHRS and CDR2 YFSETQ. Only in-frame clones appear in the TCRdb table, and some are missing; sequencing was by immunoSEQ multiplex PCR. Here the sample spans approximately 89,000 clones, around 85% being singletons. This chain connects TRBV5-1 to TRBJ2-7, with 9 bases fitting TRBD2. Sequencing was performed on blood. This sequence originates from a woman aged 40-49 years in good health. The CDR3 spells CASSLGGLAQNEQYF. DNA for the CDR3: TGCGCCAGCAGCTTAGGGGGACTAGCCCAGAACGAGCAGTACTTC.